Here is one TCR beta chain with its context. Its antigen remains unidentified. Nothing much larger sits one base from this clone, and base qualities are not available. These data are taken from a study of blood T cell repertoires in COVID-19 (TCRdb year 2020). Study-wide context: Collaborator samples came from the United States, Italy and Spain and covered acute and convalescent phases of COVID-19. The sample metadata nearly always contained a de-identified subject ID, COVID-19 status, age in years and sex. The samples were drawn from the first 160 participants of the ongoing ImmuneRACE study and from about 1,200 subjects provided by 6 global collaborators. Where available, HLA class I and class II types were obtained from metadata supplied by the sample provider rather than from assay-based typing. Subjects who had been exposed to COVID-19, were actively infected with it, or had recovered from it provided the deeply sampled blood TCRbeta repertoires that made up the dataset. A freely available public database, intended as a resource for researchers studying the immune response to SARS-CoV-2, is where the repertoires were released. The prospective study material was composed of cDNA or gDNA derived from T cells, B-cell-depleted T cells, or PBMCs. What the authors observed across the whole study: The quantity of clinical and demographic metadata differed by source and by participant and was supplied without curation.

A second Seattle source provided samples from volunteer blood donors who had recovered from COVID-19. The collaborating institutions used their own protocols to collect whole blood in K2EDTA tubes. For TCRbeta analysis, collaborator samples were shipped as frozen whole blood, as isolated PBMCs, or as DNA extracted from either sample type. The immunoSEQ Assay, a bias-controlled multiplex PCR, was used to amplify TCRbeta CDR3 regions from genomic DNA. Concerning the study's data processing: Nucleated cell counts per sample were estimated from amplification of reference gene primers within the assay. To quantify the absolute abundance of each unique TCRbeta CDR3 rearrangement, sequence reads were collapsed and filtered. For each sample, productive Simpson clonality was calculated as the square root of Simpson's diversity index across productive rearrangements. TCRdb mirrors the immuneACCESS table, restricted to in-frame sequences. Some clones are absent from its copies; in checked studies, under half trace to an unresolved V gene, and the reason for the others is unknown. V and J calls and clone size are copied from that table; D and trimming were computed from the DNA. This sample gives about 260,000 clones in total; 84% of them show up just once. The top ten constitute less than 2% of the sample.

Based on the germline V gene, the CDR1 and CDR2 sequences are MNHEY and SVGAGI. From its cysteine to its phenylalanine, the CDR3 spans 13 amino acids. The retained sequence is limited to the CDR3, 39 bases, with the frame set at the first base. The V and J ends are trimmed by 6 bases and 3 bases, leaving 12 bases between them. Sample: peripheral blood. The chain employs TRBV6-5 and TRBJ2-7; matching of 6 bases hints at TRBD2 as the D gene. The sequence was collected from a woman in her thirties or forties who had recovered from COVID-19. The CDR3 is CASSPGLIYEQYF. The sequenced DNA: TGTGCCAGCAGCCCGGGACTCATCTACGAGCAGTACTTC.